This T cell receptor (beta chain) was captured by sequencing in a study of T cells in localized non-small cell lung cancer. Study-level findings and limits: When the top 100 tumor clones were examined, a median approximately 60 of them also appeared in the adjacent lung, which was paired and uninvolved. In uninvolved adjacent lung, T cell clonality reached its highest value, exceeding tumor. The tumor had only one region sequenced, so heterogeneity remains possible.

In regard to this clone: As yet, its antigen is unknown.

Assay: immunoSEQ multiplex PCR; the TCRdb copy retains only in-frame clones and omits some. Of around 34,000 clones in the sample, just over 90% were seen once. Germline assignment: CDR1 SGHTA and CDR2 FQGNSA. Trimming took off 11 bases at V and 4 bases at J, with 11 bases between the two ends. The CDR3 has 11 amino acids. The clonotype was recovered from a female donor over 55 with stage I lung adenocarcinoma. The rearrangement uses TRBV7-2 and TRBJ1-2, with D possibly being TRBD1 (5 bases). The sample here was peripheral blood, taken before any cancer treatment. CDR3 residues: CASTQGYGYTF. Here the CDR3 DNA reads TGTGCCTCGACCCAGGGCTATGGCTACACCTTC. Looking up the rest from reference TRBV7-2 and TRBJ1-2 gives the full variable domain: GAGVSQSPSNKVTEKGKDVELRCDPISGHTALYWYRQSLGQGLEFLIYFQGNSAPDKSGLPSDRFSAERTGGSVSTLTIQRTQQEDSAVYLCASTQGYGYTFGSGTRLTVV.